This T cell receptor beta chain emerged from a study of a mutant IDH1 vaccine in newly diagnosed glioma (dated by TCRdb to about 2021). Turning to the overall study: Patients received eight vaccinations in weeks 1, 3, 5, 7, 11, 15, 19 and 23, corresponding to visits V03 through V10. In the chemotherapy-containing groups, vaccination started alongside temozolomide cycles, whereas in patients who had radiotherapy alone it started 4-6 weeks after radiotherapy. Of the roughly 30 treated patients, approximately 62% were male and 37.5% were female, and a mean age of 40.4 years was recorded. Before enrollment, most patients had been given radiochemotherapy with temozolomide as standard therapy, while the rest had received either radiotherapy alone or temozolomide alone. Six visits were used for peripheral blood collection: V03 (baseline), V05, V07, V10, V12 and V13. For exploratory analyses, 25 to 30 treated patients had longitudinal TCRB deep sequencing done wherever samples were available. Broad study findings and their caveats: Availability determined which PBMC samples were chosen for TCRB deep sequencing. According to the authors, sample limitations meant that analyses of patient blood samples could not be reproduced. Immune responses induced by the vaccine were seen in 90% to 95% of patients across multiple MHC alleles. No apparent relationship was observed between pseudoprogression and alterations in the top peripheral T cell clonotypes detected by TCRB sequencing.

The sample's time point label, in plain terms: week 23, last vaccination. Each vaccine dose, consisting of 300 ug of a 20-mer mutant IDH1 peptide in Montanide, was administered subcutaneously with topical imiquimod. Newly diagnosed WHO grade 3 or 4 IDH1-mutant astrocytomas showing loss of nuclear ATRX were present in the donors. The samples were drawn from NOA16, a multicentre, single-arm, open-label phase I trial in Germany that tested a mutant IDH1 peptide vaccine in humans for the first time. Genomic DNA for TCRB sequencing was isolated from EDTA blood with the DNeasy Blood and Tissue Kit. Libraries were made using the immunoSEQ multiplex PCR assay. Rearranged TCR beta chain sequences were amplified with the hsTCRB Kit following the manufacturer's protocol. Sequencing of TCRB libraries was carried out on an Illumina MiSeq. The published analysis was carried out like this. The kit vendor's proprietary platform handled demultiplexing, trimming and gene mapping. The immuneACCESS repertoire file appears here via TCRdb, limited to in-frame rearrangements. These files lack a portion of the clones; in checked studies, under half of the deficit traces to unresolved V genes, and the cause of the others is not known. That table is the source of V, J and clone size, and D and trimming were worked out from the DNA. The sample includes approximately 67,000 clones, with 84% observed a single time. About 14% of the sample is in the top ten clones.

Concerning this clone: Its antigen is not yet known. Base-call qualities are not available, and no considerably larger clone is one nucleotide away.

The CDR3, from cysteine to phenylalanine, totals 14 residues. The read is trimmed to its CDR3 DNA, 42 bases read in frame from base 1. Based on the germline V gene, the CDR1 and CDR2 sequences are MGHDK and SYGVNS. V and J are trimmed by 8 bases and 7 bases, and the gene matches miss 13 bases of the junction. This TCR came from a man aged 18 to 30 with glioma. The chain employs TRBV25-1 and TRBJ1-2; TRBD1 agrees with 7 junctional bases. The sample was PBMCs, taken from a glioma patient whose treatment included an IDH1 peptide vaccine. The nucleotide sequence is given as TGTGCCAGCGGAGCCCTAGAGGGGGCTGGTGGCTACACCTTC. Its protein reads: CASGALEGAGGYTF.